The clone carrying this T cell receptor (beta chain) was counted a single time. What it binds is not known. One junction end does not reproduce the germline sequence, and a read error may be involved. This specimen comes from a study of T cell responses to AZD1222 COVID-19 vaccine. Study results and limitations: Researchers took repertoire samples only after the peak T cell response had come. Increased Spike-specific TCR breadth and depth were observed after two AZD1222 doses.

Generated by immunoSEQ multiplex PCR, the TCRdb table keeps only in-frame clones and is missing some. The table records tens of thousands of clones, 70% to 90% of them present only once. The germline V gene has CDR1 MDHEN and CDR2 SYDVKM. The CDR3 is 12 residues long. The sample consisted of peripheral blood, taken on day 0 of AZD1222 vaccination. The clonotype comes from an adult in good health. The chain employs TRBV28 and TRBJ1-6; 9 nucleotides match TRBD1. This CDR3 reads CASSSTGQGEVF. In nucleotides, the CDR3 is TGTGCCAGCAGCAGCACGGGACAGGGCGAAGTTTTC.